This T cell receptor (beta chain) was observed in a study of blood T cell repertoires in COVID-19. Background on the study: Samples came from the United States, Italy and Spain, spanning acute and convalescent COVID-19.

Only in-frame clones appear in the TCRdb table, and some are missing; sequencing was by immunoSEQ multiplex PCR. The repertoire consists of 300,000 to 400,000 clones, with roughly 88% occurring once and the leading ten covering approximately 1.6%. V gave up 0 bases and J gave up 9 bases, with 21 bases separating them. The CDR3 loop spans 17 amino acids. In germline, CDR1 is SGHTA, CDR2 FQGTGA. This clonotype originated in a woman in her twenties or thirties with COVID-19, enrolled during active disease. The specimen was peripheral blood. V gene TRBV7-3 combines with J gene TRBJ2-1, with D possibly matching TRBD2 (6 bases). DNA of the CDR3: TGTGCCAGCAGCTTAACCGTGCGGGGCGCCCCGAGGGCTGAGCAGTTCTTC. As protein: CASSLTVRGAPRAEQFF. The full variable domain, with the rest looked up from reference TRBV7-3 and TRBJ2-1, is GAGVSQTPSNKVTEKGKYVELRCDPISGHTALYWYRQSLGQGPEFLIYFQGTGAADDSGLPNDRFFAVRPEGSVSTLKIQRTERGDSAVYLCASSLTVRGAPRAEQFFGPGTRLTVL.